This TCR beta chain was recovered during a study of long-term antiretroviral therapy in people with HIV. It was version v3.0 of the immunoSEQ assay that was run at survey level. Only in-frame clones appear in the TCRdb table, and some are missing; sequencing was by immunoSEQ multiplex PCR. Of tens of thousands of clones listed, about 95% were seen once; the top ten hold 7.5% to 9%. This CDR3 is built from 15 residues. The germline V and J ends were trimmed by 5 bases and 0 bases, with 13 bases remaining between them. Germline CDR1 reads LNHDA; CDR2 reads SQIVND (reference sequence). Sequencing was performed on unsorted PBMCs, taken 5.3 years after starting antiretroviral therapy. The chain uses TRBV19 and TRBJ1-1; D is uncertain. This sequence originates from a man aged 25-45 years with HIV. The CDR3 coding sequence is TGTGCCAGTAGTCTACACAGACTCATGAACACTGAAGCTTTCTTT. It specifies CASSLHRLMNTEAFF.